This entry lists 14 T cell receptor beta chains sequenced from one sample in a study of beta chain features in type 1 diabetes. The authors reverse transcribed all of the isolated RNA, so sequencing captured expressed TCRB transcripts. TCRdb's table, derived via immunoSEQ multiplex PCR, lists solely in-frame clones and lacks some. The data hold more than 350,000 clones, with about 10% observed a single time. Sequencing was done on a sample of naive CD4+ T cells from blood. These receptor sequences come from a woman under 30 in good health.

This clone was counted a few times. J is TRBJ1-1 and V is TRBV2; the D is unclear. The CDR3 runs 13 residues. The V gene's germline CDR1 is SNHLY and CDR2 FYNNEI. V lost 6 bases, J lost 2 bases, and 10 bases lay in between. CDR3 amino acids: CASRFVVNTEAFF. Here the CDR3 DNA reads TGTGCCAGCAGGTTCGTAGTCAACACTGAAGCTTTCTTT.

The chain has TRBV5-4 and TRBJ2-3, with D perhaps being TRBD1 or TRBD2 (6 bases each). V was clipped by 4 bases and J by 0 bases, with 9 bases between them. CDR1 and CDR2 (germline): SGHNT, YYREEE (reference sequence). The CDR3 totals 14 residues. The CDR3 loop is CASSAGHSTDTQYF. CDR3 bases: TGTGCCAGCAGCGCGGGACACAGCACAGATACGCAGTATTTT.

This clone was recorded a few times. The rearrangement joins TRBV29-1 to TRBJ1-1, with 9 nucleotides matching TRBD1. Looked up from germline, CDR1 is SQVTM and CDR2 is ANQGSEA. J was trimmed by 5 bases and V by 7 bases; bases with no gene match: 5. There are 12 residues in the CDR3. CDR3 nucleotide sequence: TGCAGCGCCAACGGACAGGGGACTGAAGCTTTCTTT. Its protein product is CSANGQGTEAFF.

This clone has only a few counts. The chain recombines TRBV5-4 with TRBJ2-2; D call uncertain. The germline V gene has CDR1 SGHNT and CDR2 YYREEE (reference sequence). V was shortened by 2 bases and J by 7 bases, with 9 bases between the two germline ends. This CDR3 has 13 residues. The CDR3 here is CASSLEPDGELFF. CDR3 DNA: TGTGCCAGCAGCTTAGAACCCGACGGGGAGCTGTTTTTT.

This clone was observed a handful of times. A junction boundary mismatches the germline segment, possibly from a read error. The rearrangement uses TRBV30 and TRBJ1-1; D uncertain. This CDR3 contains 12 residues. CDR1 is GTSNPN, CDR2 SVGIG, per germline (reference sequence). CDR3 bases: TGTGCCTGGAGTGTTTCCCCCCAATCGGGGATCTTT. This translates into CAWSVSPQSGIF.

The J gene is TRBJ2-3, the V gene TRBV7-2; weak D call: TRBD2 (5 bases). Trimming pared 1 base from V and 0 bases from J, leaving 14 bases between. Germline V lookup: CDR1 SGHTA, CDR2 FQGNSA. The CDR3 has 17 amino acids. The CDR3 DNA reads TGTGCCAGCAGCTTAGAAGTTGCGACTACTAGCACAGATACGCAGTATTTT. This codes for CASSLEVATTSTDTQYF.

This chain uses TRBV29-1 with TRBJ2-7, with TRBD1 matching over 10 bases. CDR1 SQVTM and CDR2 ANQGSEA come from the germline V gene. This CDR3 is built from 14 residues. V dropped 5 bases and J dropped 3; count of bases not matched to a gene: 7. The CDR3, as DNA: TGCAGCGTTCGAGACAGGGGGCCCCTCTACGAGCAGTACTTC. Translation gives CSVRDRGPLYEQYF.

The chain couples TRBV20-1 to TRBJ2-1, with TRBD1 matching 8 bases. V lost 6 bases to trimming and J lost 10 bases; unmatched junction nucleotides: 5. The germline CDR1 and CDR2 sequences are DFQATT and SNEGSKA (reference sequence). CDR3 length equals 11 residues. The CDR3 DNA sequence: TGCAGTGCCCAGGGGGCGAGGGAGCAGTTCTTC. Translating it yields CSAQGAREQFF.

This sequence joins TRBV7-2 and TRBJ2-1; 8 positions match TRBD1. Losses at the gene ends were 1 base for V and 3 bases for J; bases not matched to a gene: 2. This CDR3 spans 15 amino acids. Germline-derived CDR1 and CDR2 are SGHTA and FQGNSA. CDR3 amino acids: CASSLGDRYYNEQFF. For the CDR3, the DNA is TGTGCCAGCAGCTTAGGGGACAGGTACTACAATGAGCAGTTCTTC.

The V and J genes are TRBV15 and TRBJ2-2, with TRBD1 identical over 8 bases. The V gene's germline CDR1 is LNHNV and CDR2 YYDKDF (reference sequence). Trimming removed 2 bases from V and 3 bases from J; junction bases left unmatched: 8. The CDR3 is made up of 17 amino acids. The CDR3 reads CATSRTWDRTDTGELFF. The CDR3 DNA reads TGTGCCACCAGCAGAACCTGGGACAGGACCGACACCGGGGAGCTGTTTTTT. Full variable domain (outside the CDR3, taken from reference TRBV15 and TRBJ2-2): DAMVIQNPRYQVTQFGKPVTLSCSQTLNHNVMYWYQQKSSQAPKLLFHYYDKDFNNEADTPDNFQSRRPNTSFCFLDIRSPGLGDTAMYLCATSRTWDRTDTGELFFGEGSRLTVL.

This clone was counted between two and nine times. The rearrangement joins TRBV18 to TRBJ2-1; TRBD1 aligns across 10 bases. The CDR3 is 14 residues long. V dropped 5 bases and J dropped 7; count of bases not matched to a gene: 5. Germline CDR1 KGHSH, CDR2 LQKENI. CDR3 DNA sequence: TGTGCCAGCTCATGGGACAGGGGAGAGAATGAGCAGTTCTTC. It yields the protein CASSWDRGENEQFF.

The chain combines TRBV7-6 with TRBJ1-4; D is perhaps TRBD1 (5 bases). Germline V gene lookup returns CDR1 SGHVS and CDR2 FNYEAQ. The CDR3 covers 16 residues. V was shortened by 5 bases and J by 5 bases, with 18 bases between the two germline ends. CDR3 protein: CASSPRGDSLNEKLFF. CDR3 bases: TGTGCCAGCAGCCCCCGGGGAGACAGCCTAAATGAAAAACTGTTTTTT.

In its sample, this clone was seen a few times. V gene TRBV5-6 combines with J gene TRBJ2-7; 7 positions agree with TRBD1. With 0 bases clipped from V and 6 bases from J, the junction kept 0 bases outside the gene matches. The CDR3 covers 12 residues. Looked up from germline, CDR1 is SGHDT and CDR2 is YYEEEE. DNA of the CDR3: TGTGCCAGCAGCTTGGCAGGGGGCGAGCAGTACGTC. Its translation is CASSLAGGEQYV.

The chain is built from TRBV11-1 and TRBJ1-6; possibly TRBD1 for D (6 bases). Germline loops: CDR1 SGHAT, CDR2 FQDESV (reference sequence). The V end was cut by 1 base, the J end by 10 bases, with 14 bases between. The CDR3 totals 15 residues. In DNA, the CDR3 is TGTGCCAGCAGCTTAGAATGGTTGGGGACATCACCCCTCCACTTT. Its translation: CASSLEWLGTSPLHF.